What follows are 26 T cell receptor beta chains derived from one specimen sequenced in a study of OX40 agonist ivuxolimab in advanced cancers. Repertoires were generated with immunoSEQ multiplex PCR, while TCRdb's copy carries only in-frame clones and drops some. The repertoire holds tens of thousands of clones, with 80% to 90% as singletons. The specimen comprised CD4+ or CD8+ T cells sorted from blood, sampled in a trial of the OX40 agonist ivuxolimab. The receptors were gathered from an adult with an advanced solid tumor such as melanoma, head and neck, liver or kidney cancer.

This clone was seen only a few times. This sequence joins TRBV7-6 and TRBJ2-1, with TRBD2 as a possible D gene (6 bases). V was clipped by 1 base and J by 8 bases, with 9 bases between them. Germline V CDR1 and CDR2: SGHVS, FNYEAQ. This CDR3 is 13 amino acids long. DNA for the CDR3: TGTGCCAGCAGCTTAGTGCGGGGCGATGAGCAGTTCTTC. Its protein is CASSLVRGDEQFF.

This clone was observed many times. The chain recombines TRBV7-9 with TRBJ1-1; a weak D match, TRBD1 (6 bases). CDR3 length: 13 residues. V dropped 1 base and J dropped 4 bases, with 7 bases sitting between them. The V gene's germline CDR1 is SEHNR and CDR2 FQNEAQ (reference sequence). The CDR3 protein is CASSLEGGTEAFF. In DNA form, the CDR3 reads TGTGCCAGCAGCTTAGAAGGGGGCACTGAAGCTTTCTTT.

CDR3 coding DNA: TGTGCCAGCAGCCCAGGACAGGTGGGGGACACTGAAGCTTTCTTT. Translated, it gives CASSPGQVGDTEAFF. The gene calls are TRBV7-3 and TRBJ1-1, with 7 bases matching TRBD1. The CDR3 sequence is 15 residues long. Trimming at V came to 5 bases and at J to 3 bases, leaving 9 bases not matched to a gene. The V gene's germline CDR1 is SGHTA and CDR2 FQGTGA.

The V call is TRBV19, the J call TRBJ2-2, with D possibly called TRBD1 or TRBD2 (6 bases each). From germline, CDR1 is LNHDA and CDR2 SQIVND (reference sequence). The CDR3 totals 14 residues. V lost 8 bases to trimming and J lost 1 base, with 11 bases between them. The CDR3 reads CASHRGVNTGELFF. The CDR3 nucleotides are TGTGCCAGTCATAGGGGGGTGAACACCGGGGAGCTGTTTTTT.

V is TRBV27 and J is TRBJ1-5; 9 bases align to TRBD1. The CDR3 loop spans 14 amino acids. V shed 4 bases, J shed 5 bases, and the junction held 3 bases outside the gene matches. Germline-derived CDR1 and CDR2 are MNHEY and SMNVEV (reference sequence). CDR3 loop: CASSWRQGDQPQHF. The DNA of the CDR3 is TGTGCCAGCAGTTGGAGACAGGGGGATCAGCCCCAGCATTTT.

The chain combines TRBV6-6 with TRBJ2-5; 9 positions match TRBD2. Trimming cost V 4 bases and J 4 bases; bases outside gene matches: 7. The length of the CDR3 is 15 residues. Looked up from germline, CDR1 is MNHNY and CDR2 is SVGAGI (reference sequence). The CDR3 nucleotides read TGTGCCAGCAGTTCGGGACTAGCTTGGTCAGAGACCCAGTACTTC. Its translation: CASSSGLAWSETQYF.

The V and J genes are TRBV19 and TRBJ1-5; no clear D gene. The V end was cut by 3 bases, the J end by 2 bases, with 8 bases between. From germline, CDR1 is LNHDA and CDR2 SQIVND (reference sequence). The CDR3 length is 14 residues. For the CDR3, the DNA is TGTGCCAGTAGTATCGGCCGGCGCAATCAGCCCCAGCATTTT. This encodes CASSIGRRNQPQHF.

The chain combines TRBV5-6 with TRBJ1-1; D gene uncertain. Trimming removed 0 bases from V and 3 bases from J, with 9 bases in between. This CDR3 has 14 amino acids. The V gene's germline CDR1 is SGHDT and CDR2 YYEEEE. As DNA, the CDR3 is TGTGCCAGCAGCTTGGGTGCGGGGTACACTGAAGCTTTCTTT. This sequence encodes CASSLGAGYTEAFF.

The V gene is TRBV19, the J gene TRBJ1-1; D unresolved. V dropped 3 bases and J dropped 0 bases, with 5 bases sitting between them. The CDR3 contains 13 residues. Germline V gene sequence: CDR1 LNHDA, CDR2 SQIVND (reference sequence). The CDR3 is CASSIHLNTEAFF. As DNA, the CDR3 is TGTGCCAGTAGTATTCACCTGAACACTGAAGCTTTCTTT. Full variable domain (outside the CDR3, taken from reference TRBV19 and TRBJ1-1): DGGITQSPKYLFRKEGQNVTLSCEQNLNHDAMYWYRQDPGQGLRLIYYSQIVNDFQKGDIAEGYSVSREKKESFPLTVTSAQKNPTAFYLCASSIHLNTEAFFGQGTRLTVV.

The chain joins TRBV7-9 to TRBJ1-1; no clear D. Trimming pared 4 bases from V and 2 bases from J, leaving 8 bases between. The length of the CDR3 is 13 residues. CDR1 and CDR2 (germline): SEHNR, FQNEAQ (reference sequence). The CDR3 coding sequence is TGTGCCAGCAGCTCGACGGTAAACACTGAAGCTTTCTTT. Protein sequence: CASSSTVNTEAFF. Filled out from reference TRBV7-9 and TRBJ1-1, the complete variable domain reads DTGVSQNPRHKITKRGQNVTFRCDPISEHNRLYWYRQTLGQGPEFLTYFQNEAQLEKSRLLSDRFSAERPKGSFSTLEIQRTEQGDSAMYLCASSSTVNTEAFFGQGTRLTVV.

The chain has TRBV5-4 and TRBJ2-5, with unresolved D. The V and J ends lost 0 bases and 2 bases respectively, with 5 bases between them. This CDR3 has 13 amino acids. CDR1 is SGHNT and CDR2 is YYREEE in the germline V gene (reference sequence). The CDR3 DNA reads TGTGCCAGCAGCTTGGCACAGCAAGAGACCCAGTACTTC. Translation: CASSLAQQETQYF.

This chain links TRBV5-4 with TRBJ2-3, with D possibly TRBD2 on 6 matching bases. The CDR3 sequence is 15 residues long. V dropped 0 bases and J dropped 6 bases, with 14 bases sitting between them. Germline loops: CDR1 SGHNT, CDR2 YYREEE (reference sequence). Here the CDR3 DNA reads TGTGCCAGCAGCTTGGACGGCGGGGTTCTTGATACGCAGTATTTT. The encoded protein is CASSLDGGVLDTQYF.

J is TRBJ1-3 and V is TRBV7-8; 8 positions agree with TRBD1. The CDR3 consists of 14 residues. Germline V lookup: CDR1 SGHVS, CDR2 FQNEAQ. Trimming cost V 5 bases and J 5 bases; bases outside gene matches: 5. The CDR3 reads CASSPGQGRNTIYF. CDR3 bases: TGTGCCAGCAGCCCAGGACAGGGAAGAAACACCATATATTTT.

The chain combines TRBV2 with TRBJ2-5; 11 bases are a match to TRBD1. TRBJ2-7 explains the end of the DNA better; the J call may be wrong. Germline V gene sequence: CDR1 SNHLY, CDR2 FYNNEI. The CDR3 is 13 residues long. This CDR3 reads CASGQGARHEQYF. CDR3 sequence (DNA): TGTGCCAGCGGACAGGGGGCGCGTCACGAGCAGTACTTC.

The gene calls are TRBV27 and TRBJ2-7; D is uncertain. The CDR3 runs 12 residues. Germline V gene lookup returns CDR1 MNHEY and CDR2 SMNVEV (reference sequence). V was trimmed by 4 bases and J by 4 bases, leaving 8 bases between them. The DNA of the CDR3 is TGTGCCAGCAGTTCGACGAGATACGAGCAGTACTTC. Protein sequence: CASSSTRYEQYF.

The V gene is TRBV6-5, the J gene TRBJ2-3, with 8 bases lining up with TRBD1. The CDR3 contains 15 residues. After removal of 6 bases from V and 5 bases from J, the junction contained 10 bases not matched to a gene. Looked up from germline, CDR1 is MNHEY and CDR2 is SVGAGI. DNA of the CDR3: TGTGCCAGCAGCGGACAGGGTCGGGATTTAGATACGCAGTATTTT. Encoded protein: CASSGQGRDLDTQYF.

This clone was seen a few times. The chain has TRBV27 and TRBJ2-1, with 9 bases that match TRBD2. The junction had 11 bases not matched to a gene; V was cut back by 10 bases and J by 7 bases. The CDR3 covers 14 residues. Germline V gives CDR1 MNHEY, CDR2 SMNVEV (reference sequence). The CDR3 coding sequence is TGTGCCACCCGACCGGGACTAGCCCGGAATGAGCAGTTCTTC. The encoded protein is CATRPGLARNEQFF.

The rearrangement links TRBV7-2 to TRBJ1-1, with D unclear. Germline V gives CDR1 SGHTA, CDR2 FQGNSA. CDR3 size: 15 residues. V lost 2 bases and J lost 0, with 10 bases in between. The chain's CDR3 is CASSLRTGMNTEAFF. In nucleotides, the CDR3 is TGTGCCAGCAGCTTAAGAACTGGGATGAACACTGAAGCTTTCTTT.

This clone appeared a single time. This chain connects TRBV5-1 to TRBJ1-4; 7 bases line up with TRBD1. The V and J ends lost 3 bases and 8 bases, in that order; junction bases with no gene match: 13. This CDR3 contains 16 residues. Germline CDR1 is SGHRS and CDR2 is YFSETQ. CDR3 loop: CASSSGQPQRNEKLFF. Written as DNA, the CDR3 is TGCGCCAGCAGCTCGGGACAGCCCCAAAGAAACGAAAAACTGTTTTTT.

The chain couples TRBV7-2 to TRBJ2-1, with D perhaps given as TRBD1 or TRBD2 (5 bases each). This CDR3 spans 16 amino acids. V lost 2 bases, J lost 0 bases, and 11 bases lay in between. Germline V gene lookup returns CDR1 SGHTA and CDR2 FQGNSA. The CDR3, as DNA: TGTGCCAGCAGCTTACCGCTGGGGGTCTCCTACAATGAGCAGTTCTTC. This translates into CASSLPLGVSYNEQFF.

The chain couples TRBV7-9 to TRBJ2-5, with 7 nucleotides matching TRBD1. CDR1 is SEHNR and CDR2 is FQNEAQ in the germline V gene (reference sequence). The CDR3 runs 14 residues. V lost 5 bases, J lost 1 base, and 4 bases stayed unmatched. The CDR3 region has the DNA TGTGCCAGCAGCCCAGGGACAGCCCAAGAGACCCAGTACTTC. This encodes CASSPGTAQETQYF.

The CDR3, as DNA: TGCGCCAGCAGCTTGGAGGGACACAACACCGGGGAGCTGTTTTTT. The encoded protein is CASSLEGHNTGELFF. This chain joins TRBV5-1 and TRBJ2-2, with TRBD1 as a possible D gene (6 bases). Germline CDR1 and CDR2: SGHRS and YFSETQ. The V end was cut by 0 bases, the J end by 2 bases, with 8 bases between. This CDR3 region has 15 residues.

The chain uses TRBV5-4 and TRBJ2-2, with 7 bases aligning to TRBD2. V lost 4 bases to trimming and J lost 0 bases; unmatched junction nucleotides: 9. There are 17 residues in the CDR3. Germline-derived CDR1 and CDR2 are SGHNT and YYREEE (reference sequence). CDR3 region: CASSPGGGKTNTGELFF. The CDR3 DNA follows: TGTGCCAGCAGCCCTGGGGGAGGGAAGACGAACACCGGGGAGCTGTTTTTT. Full variable domain (remainder filled in from reference TRBV5-4 and TRBJ2-2): ETGVTQSPTHLIKTRGQQVTLRCSSQSGHNTVSWYQQALGQGPQFIFQYYREEENGRGNFPPRFSGLQFPNYSSELNVNALELDDSALYLCASSPGGGKTNTGELFFGEGSRLTVL.

This chain joins TRBV11-3 and TRBJ2-2; a weak D match, TRBD2 (6 bases). CDR3 length equals 16 residues. Per germline, CDR1 SGHNT and CDR2 YENEEA. Deletions cut 2 bases from V and 5 bases from J, with 15 bases between. CDR3 loop: CASSLREVFGTGELFF. CDR3 DNA: TGTGCCAGCAGCTTAAGGGAGGTGTTTGGTACCGGGGAGCTGTTTTTT. Supplemented by reference TRBV11-3 and TRBJ2-2, the full variable domain reads EAGVVQSPRYKIIEKKQPVAFWCNPISGHNTLYWYLQNLGQGPELLIRYENEEAVDDSQLPKDRFSAERLKGVDSTLKIQPAELGDSAVYLCASSLREVFGTGELFFGEGSRLTVL.

The gene calls are TRBV6-6 and TRBJ2-1; no definite D call. Germline CDR1 reads MNHNY; CDR2 reads SVGAGI (reference sequence). The V end was cut by 2 bases, the J end by 0 bases, with 5 bases between. CDR3 size: 14 residues. CDR3 DNA: TGTGCCAGCAGTTACCGGAGCTCCTACAATGAGCAGTTCTTC. Amino acid sequence: CASSYRSSYNEQFF.

The chain joins TRBV19 to TRBJ1-5; TRBD1 aligns across 8 bases. The junction had 13 bases not matched to a gene; V was cut back by 7 bases and J by 5 bases. Germline V lookup: CDR1 LNHDA, CDR2 SQIVND (reference sequence). The CDR3 is 16 amino acids. The CDR3 bases are TGTGCCAGTAACACCCCGGGACAGGTAGCCGATCAGCCCCAGCATTTT. This gives the protein CASNTPGQVADQPQHF.